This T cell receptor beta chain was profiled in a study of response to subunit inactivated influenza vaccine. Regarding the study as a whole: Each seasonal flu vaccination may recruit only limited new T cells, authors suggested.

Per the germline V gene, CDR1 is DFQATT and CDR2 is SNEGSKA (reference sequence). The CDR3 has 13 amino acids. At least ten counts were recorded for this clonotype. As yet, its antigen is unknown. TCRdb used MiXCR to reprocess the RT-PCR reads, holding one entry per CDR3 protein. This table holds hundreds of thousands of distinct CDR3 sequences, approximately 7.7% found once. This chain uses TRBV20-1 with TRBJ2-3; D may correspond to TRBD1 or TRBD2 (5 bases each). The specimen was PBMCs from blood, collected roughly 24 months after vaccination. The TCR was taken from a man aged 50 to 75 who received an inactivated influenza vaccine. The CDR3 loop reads CRGLGESTDTQYF. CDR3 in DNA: TGCAGGGGGCTCGGGGAAAGCACAGATACGCAGTATTTT.